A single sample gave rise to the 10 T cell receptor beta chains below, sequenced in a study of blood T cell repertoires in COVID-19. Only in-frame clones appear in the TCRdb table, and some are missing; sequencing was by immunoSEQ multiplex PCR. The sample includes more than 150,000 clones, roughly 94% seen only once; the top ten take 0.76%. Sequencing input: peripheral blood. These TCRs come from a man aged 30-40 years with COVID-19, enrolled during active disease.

CDR3 DNA: TGCAGCGGCCGTAGCGGGGGGGCCATGGAGACCCAGTACTTC. Translation gives CSGRSGGAMETQYF. The chain recombines TRBV29-1 with TRBJ2-5; TRBD2 aligns across 11 bases. V shed 7 bases and J 5 bases; nucleotides not matched to a gene: 9. Germline CDR1 and CDR2: SQVTM and ANQGSEA. The CDR3 length is 14 residues.

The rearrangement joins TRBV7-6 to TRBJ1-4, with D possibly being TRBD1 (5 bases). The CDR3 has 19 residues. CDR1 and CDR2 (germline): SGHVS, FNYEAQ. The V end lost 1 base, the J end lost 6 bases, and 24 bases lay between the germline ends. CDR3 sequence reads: CASSLEGRAEDRVYEKLFF. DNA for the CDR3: TGTGCCAGCAGCTTAGAAGGCAGGGCAGAGGATCGGGTTTATGAAAAACTGTTTTTT.

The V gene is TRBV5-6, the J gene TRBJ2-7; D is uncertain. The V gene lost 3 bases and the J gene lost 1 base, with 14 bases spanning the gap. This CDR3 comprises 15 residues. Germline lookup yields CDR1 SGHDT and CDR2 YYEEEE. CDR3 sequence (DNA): TGTGCCAGCAGCTCTCGAGAAAGTGGTTCCTACGAGCAGTACTTC. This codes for CASSSRESGSYEQYF.

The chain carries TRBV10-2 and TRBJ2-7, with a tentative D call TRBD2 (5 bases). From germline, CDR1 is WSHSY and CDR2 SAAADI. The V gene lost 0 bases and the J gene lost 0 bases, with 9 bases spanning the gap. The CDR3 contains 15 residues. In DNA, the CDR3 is TGCGCCAGCAGTGAGTCCAGCGGAATCTCCTACGAGCAGTACTTC. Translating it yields CASSESSGISYEQYF.

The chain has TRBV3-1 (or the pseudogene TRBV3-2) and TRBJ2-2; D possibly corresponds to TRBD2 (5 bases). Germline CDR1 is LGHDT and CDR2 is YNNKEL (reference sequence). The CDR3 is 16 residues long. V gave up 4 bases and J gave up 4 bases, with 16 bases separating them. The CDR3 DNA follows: TGTGCCAGCAGCCGAGCGTCCACTGCGGGCACCGGGGAGCTGTTTTTT. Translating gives CASSRASTAGTGELFF.

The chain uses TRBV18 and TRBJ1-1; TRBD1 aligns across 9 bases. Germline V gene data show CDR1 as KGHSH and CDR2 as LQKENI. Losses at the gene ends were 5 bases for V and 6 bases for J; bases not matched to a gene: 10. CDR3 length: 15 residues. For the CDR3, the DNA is TGTGCCAGCTCATTAGACACCGGGACAGGGTCTGAAGCTTTCTTT. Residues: CASSLDTGTGSEAFF. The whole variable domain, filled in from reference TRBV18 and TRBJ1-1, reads NAGVMQNPRHLVRRRGQEARLRCSPMKGHSHVYWYRQLPEEGLKFMVYLQKENIIDESGMPKERFSAEFPKEGPSILRIQQVVRGDSAAYFCASSLDTGTGSEAFFGQGTRLTVV.

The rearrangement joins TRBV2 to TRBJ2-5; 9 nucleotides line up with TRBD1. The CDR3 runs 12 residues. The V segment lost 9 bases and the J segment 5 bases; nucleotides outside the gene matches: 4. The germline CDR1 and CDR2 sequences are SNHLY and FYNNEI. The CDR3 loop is CASTGGRETQYF. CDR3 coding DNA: TGTGCCAGTACAGGGGGCCGGGAGACCCAGTACTTC.

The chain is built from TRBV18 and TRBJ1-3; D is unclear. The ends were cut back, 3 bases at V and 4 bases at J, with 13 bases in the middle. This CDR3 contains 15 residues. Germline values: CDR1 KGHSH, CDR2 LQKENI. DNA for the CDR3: TGTGCCAGCTCACCCCTGGCGGAGCAGGGAAACACCATATATTTT. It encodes CASSPLAEQGNTIYF.

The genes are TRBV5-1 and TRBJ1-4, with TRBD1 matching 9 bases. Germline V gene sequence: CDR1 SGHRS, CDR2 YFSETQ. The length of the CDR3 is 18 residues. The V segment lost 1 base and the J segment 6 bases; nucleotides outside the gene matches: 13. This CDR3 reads CASSLSFGPDRGDEKLFF. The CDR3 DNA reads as TGCGCCAGCAGCTTGAGTTTTGGTCCGGACAGGGGAGATGAAAAACTGTTTTTT.

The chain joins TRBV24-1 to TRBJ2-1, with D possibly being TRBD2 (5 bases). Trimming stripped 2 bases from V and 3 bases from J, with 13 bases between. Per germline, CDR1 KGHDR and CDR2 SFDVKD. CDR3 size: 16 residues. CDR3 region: CATSDSSSDYYNEQFF. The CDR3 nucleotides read TGTGCCACCAGTGATTCCTCCAGTGACTACTACAATGAGCAGTTCTTC.